What follows are 26 T cell receptor beta chains derived from one specimen sequenced in a study of blood T cell repertoires in COVID-19. Method: immunoSEQ multiplex PCR; TCRdb's copy keeps in-frame clones and lacks some. The sample carries 350,000 to 550,000 clones, 75% to 90% recorded once. The specimen sequenced was PBMCs or T cells enriched from blood (not recorded which). The receptors were sampled from a man aged 30-40 years who had recovered from COVID-19.

V and J are TRBV7-9 and TRBJ2-7, with unresolved D. This CDR3 is built from 12 residues. Germline values: CDR1 SEHNR, CDR2 FQNEAQ (reference sequence). Deletions cut 4 bases from V and 3 bases from J, with 7 bases between. Here the CDR3 DNA reads TGTGCCAGCAGCTCGTACGGCTACGAGCAGTACTTC. Translated, it gives CASSSYGYEQYF.

The V and J genes are TRBV19 and TRBJ2-1, with a possible D match to TRBD2 (5 bases). The CDR3 sequence is 14 residues long. Looked up from germline, CDR1 is LNHDA and CDR2 is SQIVND (reference sequence). V gave up 5 bases and J gave up 9 bases, with 17 bases separating them. CDR3 sequence: CASSGREIGAEQFF. CDR3 DNA sequence: TGTGCCAGTAGTGGGAGAGAAATAGGCGCTGAGCAGTTCTTC.

The chain carries TRBV20-1 and TRBJ2-7, with 7 bases identical to TRBD2. J lost 7 bases, V lost 6 bases, and 6 bases had no gene match. This CDR3 region has 11 residues. CDR1 and CDR2 (germline): DFQATT, SNEGSKA (reference sequence). CDR3 sequence reads: CSARPAGEQYF. CDR3 DNA: TGCAGTGCCAGGCCAGCGGGGGAGCAGTACTTC.

The rearrangement links TRBV10-1 to TRBJ2-7; 9 bases match TRBD1. CDR3 length equals 15 residues. Unmatched junction bases numbered 9, after V lost 6 bases and J lost 3 bases. Germline CDR1 reads WNHNN; CDR2 reads SYGVQD (reference sequence). The CDR3 spells CASSGGRGQGYEQYF. Written as DNA, the CDR3 is TGCGCCAGCAGCGGGGGGAGGGGACAGGGCTACGAGCAGTACTTC.

This chain uses TRBV6-4 with TRBJ1-2; D may be TRBD1 (6 bases). The CDR3 is made up of 17 amino acids. Per germline, CDR1 MRHNA and CDR2 SNTAGT. The ends were cut back, 6 bases at V and 2 bases at J, with 22 bases in the middle. The CDR3 bases are TGTGCCAGCAGCCGTACCGTACAGGGTGCAAGGAACTATGGCTACACCTTC. It is translated as CASSRTVQGARNYGYTF.

The chain carries TRBV7-3 and TRBJ2-3; D is possibly TRBD2 (6 bases). Per the germline V gene, CDR1 is SGHTA and CDR2 is FQGTGA. The CDR3 is 15 amino acids. Trimming stripped 2 bases from V and 0 bases from J, with 9 bases between. CDR3 in amino acids: CASSLLATSTDTQYF. As DNA, the CDR3 is TGTGCCAGCAGCTTACTAGCGACCAGCACAGATACGCAGTATTTT.

The rearrangement uses TRBV11-2 and TRBJ1-5; D gene ambiguous. V lost 0 bases and J lost 7, with 10 bases in between. This CDR3 has 14 residues. Germline CDR1 SGHAT, CDR2 FQNNGV. Here the CDR3 DNA reads TGTGCCAGCAGCTTAGATTCGAGCGGCCAGCCCCAGCATTTT. Residues: CASSLDSSGQPQHF.

This chain joins TRBV18 and TRBJ2-7; 9 nucleotides line up with TRBD1. V gave up 0 bases and J gave up 6 bases; unmatched junction bases: 3. Germline CDR1 reads KGHSH; CDR2 reads LQKENI. The CDR3 runs to 14 residues. The CDR3 sequence: CASSPPRQGGEQYF. The CDR3 DNA sequence: TGTGCCAGCTCACCACCGAGACAGGGGGGCGAGCAGTACTTC.

The chain recombines TRBV10-3 with TRBJ2-1; TRBD2 agrees at 12 bases. CDR3 length equals 14 residues. J lost 2 bases, V lost 9 bases, and 2 bases had no gene match. The germline gives CDR1 ENHRY, CDR2 SYGVKD. CDR3 sequence (DNA): TGTGCCATTGCTAGCGGGAGGGCCTACAATGAGCAGTTCTTC. This sequence encodes CAIASGRAYNEQFF.

This rearrangement joins TRBV5-4 to TRBJ2-2; maybe TRBD2 (5 bases). Germline CDR1 is SGHNT and CDR2 is YYREEE (reference sequence). Trimming cost V 2 bases and J 4 bases, with 12 bases left between them. The CDR3 sequence is 15 residues long. CDR3 sequence (DNA): TGTGCCAGCAGCTTAGAGGGAGTGAGCACCGGGGAGCTGTTTTTT. It encodes CASSLEGVSTGELFF.

This chain connects TRBV5-6 to TRBJ2-1; no clear D gene. CDR1 SGHDT and CDR2 YYEEEE come from the germline V gene. The CDR3 is 15 residues long. Trimming left V 4 bases short and J 7 bases short, with 18 bases between. CDR3 bases: TGTGCCAGCAGCCCCCCTGGTGCGCGAACTAATGAGCAGTTCTTC. Its translation: CASSPPGARTNEQFF.

The chain uses TRBV7-8 and TRBJ2-1; the D gene is possibly TRBD1 (6 bases). V was pared by 2 bases and J by 8 bases, with 19 bases between. CDR1 and CDR2 (germline): SGHVS, FQNEAQ. The CDR3 is 16 amino acids. The CDR3 region has the DNA TGTGCCAGCAGCTTATTGCCCGGACAGTGGCCCGATGAGCAGTTCTTC. This gives the protein CASSLLPGQWPDEQFF.

The chain links TRBV5-1 to TRBJ2-7; TRBD1 agrees at 9 bases. The V segment lost 4 bases and the J segment 0 bases; nucleotides outside the gene matches: 5. The CDR3 has 15 amino acids. The germline V gene encodes CDR1 SGHRS and CDR2 YFSETQ. For the CDR3, the DNA is TGCGCCAGCAGCAGAGGGACAGGGAGCTCCTACGAGCAGTACTTC. Amino acid sequence: CASSRGTGSSYEQYF.

This clone was counted a single time. The chain uses TRBV6-5 and TRBJ2-7; the match to TRBD2 covers 9 bases. The germline V gene has CDR1 MNHEY and CDR2 SVGAGI. With 7 bases clipped from V and 2 bases from J, the junction kept 6 bases outside the gene matches. The CDR3 length is 14 residues. CDR3 in amino acids: CASKRLAVTYEQYF. The CDR3 region has the DNA TGTGCCAGCAAACGACTAGCGGTTACCTACGAGCAGTACTTC.

The chain is built from TRBV5-6 and TRBJ2-3; 11 nucleotides align to TRBD2. This CDR3 has 16 residues. Germline assignment: CDR1 SGHDT and CDR2 YYEEEE. Unmatched junction bases numbered 5, after V lost 3 bases and J lost 2 bases. CDR3 DNA: TGTGCCAGCAGCTACGGACTAGCGGGTTTCACAGATACGCAGTATTTT. This gives the protein CASSYGLAGFTDTQYF.

The chain links TRBV19 to TRBJ2-1; D perhaps matches TRBD1 (6 bases). The length of the CDR3 is 14 residues. Germline assignment: CDR1 LNHDA and CDR2 SQIVND (reference sequence). Between the trimmed V and J ends, which lost 7 bases and 8 bases, there was a span of 18 bases. The CDR3 DNA sequence: TGTGCCAGTACGCCTTACTTTGGGGGCGATGAGCAGTTCTTC. Translating it yields CASTPYFGGDEQFF.

The chain couples TRBV16 to TRBJ2-2; 8 positions agree with TRBD1. Germline CDR1 and CDR2: KGHSY and FQNENV. The CDR3 runs to 16 residues. After removal of 2 bases from V and 2 bases from J, the junction contained 4 bases not matched to a gene. This CDR3 is CASSQPDRVNTGELFF. The DNA for the CDR3 is TGTGCCAGCAGCCAACCGGACAGGGTTAACACCGGGGAGCTGTTTTTT.

This chain uses TRBV6-5 with TRBJ2-5; 7 bases are shared with TRBD2. Germline lookup yields CDR1 MNHEY and CDR2 SVGAGI. The J segment lost 7 bases and the V segment lost 5 bases, leaving 7 bases of the junction unmatched. This CDR3 comprises 13 residues. This chain's CDR3 is CASSPGGGVTQYF. The CDR3 coding sequence is TGTGCCAGCAGTCCGGGGGGAGGGGTGACCCAGTACTTC.

The chain joins TRBV11-2 to TRBJ1-1, with D maybe TRBD1 (6 bases). Deletions cut 0 bases from V and 12 bases from J, with 14 bases between. Germline CDR1 SGHAT, CDR2 FQNNGV. The CDR3 is made up of 13 amino acids. CDR3 region: CASSLDSGDVTFF. The CDR3, as DNA: TGTGCCAGCAGCTTAGACTCAGGGGACGTGACTTTCTTT.

This chain links TRBV18 with TRBJ1-2; 9 bases are shared with TRBD1. This CDR3 region has 15 residues. J lost 8 bases, V lost 2 bases, and 9 bases had no gene match. CDR1 is KGHSH, CDR2 LQKENI, per germline. CDR3: CASSPTGQGGHGYTF. DNA of the CDR3: TGTGCCAGCTCACCAACGGGACAGGGAGGGCACGGCTACACCTTC. The variable domain in full, completed from reference TRBV18 and TRBJ1-2, reads NAGVMQNPRHLVRRRGQEARLRCSPMKGHSHVYWYRQLPEEGLKFMVYLQKENIIDESGMPKERFSAEFPKEGPSILRIQQVVRGDSAAYFCASSPTGQGGHGYTFGSGTRLTVV.

V is TRBV7-2 and J is TRBJ2-1; tentative D call: TRBD2 (5 bases). Germline assignment: CDR1 SGHTA and CDR2 FQGNSA. The CDR3 spans 15 residues. V gave up 3 bases and J gave up 7 bases, with 16 bases separating them. The chain's CDR3 is CASSFKRTLANEQFF. The CDR3 DNA reads TGTGCCAGCAGCTTTAAACGGACTCTAGCTAATGAGCAGTTCTTC.

J is TRBJ2-2 and V is TRBV19; D might be TRBD1 (6 bases). The length of the CDR3 is 13 residues. V shed 9 bases and J shed 1 base, with 9 bases lying between them. In germline, CDR1 is LNHDA, CDR2 SQIVND (reference sequence). The CDR3: CASSGQNTGELFF. DNA of the CDR3: TGTGCCAGCTCGGGACAGAACACCGGGGAGCTGTTTTTT.

The CDR3 coding sequence is TGTGCCAGCAGCAAGACCTCGGGGGTGGCCTACAATGAGCAGTTCTTC. Its translation is CASSKTSGVAYNEQFF. The J gene is TRBJ2-1, the V gene TRBV11-2; perhaps TRBD2 as D (6 bases). Germline V lookup: CDR1 SGHAT, CDR2 FQNNGV. This CDR3 contains 16 residues. V was cut by 5 bases and J by 2 bases, with 16 bases left in between.

This chain joins TRBV12-3 or TRBV12-4 and TRBJ2-7; tentative D call: TRBD1 (6 bases). This CDR3 region has 12 residues. V was cut by 2 bases and J by 6 bases, with 8 bases left in between. The CDR3 spells CASSLQGFEQYF. CDR3 nucleotides: TGTGCCAGCAGTTTACAGGGGTTCGAGCAGTACTTC.

The rearrangement links TRBV28 to TRBJ1-1, with 12 bases matching TRBD1. The CDR3 runs to 17 residues. Germline loops: CDR1 MDHEN, CDR2 SYDVKM. Unmatched junction bases numbered 12, after V lost 6 bases and J lost 4 bases. The DNA for the CDR3 is TGTGCCAGCAGCCAAGGGACAGGGGGCCGATGGAGCACTGAAGCTTTCTTT. It yields the protein CASSQGTGGRWSTEAFF.

This chain connects TRBV5-5 to TRBJ1-1; D is ambiguous. Per the germline V gene, CDR1 is SGHKS and CDR2 is YYEKEE (reference sequence). The CDR3 runs to 14 residues. Trimming cost V 1 base and J 5 bases, with 12 bases left between them. The CDR3 here is CASSLSGSGTEAFF. For the CDR3, the DNA is TGTGCCAGCAGCTTGTCCGGGAGCGGGACTGAAGCTTTCTTT.